These 10 T cell receptor beta chains were all obtained from the same sample, sequenced in a study of blood T cell repertoires in COVID-19 (dated by TCRdb to the early 2020s). Library generation was performed with the immunoSEQ multiplex PCR assay. TCRdb holds this immuneACCESS table with in-frame rearrangements only. Some clones are missing; in checked studies, unresolved V genes explain under half, and the rest has no known cause. The sample table contains around 120,000 clones; only one count was recorded for around 83% of them. 9.5% to 10% of the sample lies in the top ten. Material for sequencing was peripheral blood. The receptors here all came from a man aged 35-49 years with active or convalescent COVID-19.

This clone came up a few times. The chain joins TRBV7-3 to TRBJ1-6; 9 bases align to TRBD1. V trimming: 5 bases; J trimming: 7 bases; junction bases outside the gene matches: 6. The germline V gene encodes CDR1 SGHTA and CDR2 FQGTGA. The CDR3 contains 15 residues. CDR3 nucleotide sequence: TGTGCCAGCAGCCCGTCCGGGACAGGGAATTCACCCCTCCACTTT. This sequence encodes CASSPSGTGNSPLHF. Using reference TRBV7-3 and TRBJ1-6 for the parts outside the CDR3, the full variable domain is GAGVSQTPSNKVTEKGKYVELRCDPISGHTALYWYRQSLGQGPEFLIYFQGTGAADDSGLPNDRFFAVRPEGSVSTLKIQRTERGDSAVYLCASSPSGTGNSPLHFGNGTRLTVT.

This sequence joins TRBV5-1 and TRBJ2-7, with 7 positions matching TRBD1. V trimming: 0 bases; J trimming: 5 bases; junction bases outside the gene matches: 14. The CDR3 has 17 amino acids. The germline gives CDR1 SGHRS, CDR2 YFSETQ. The CDR3 sequence: CASSLALSVTGHHEQYF. The CDR3 DNA reads TGCGCCAGCAGCTTGGCACTATCCGTGACAGGGCACCACGAGCAGTACTTC.

The chain employs TRBV9 and TRBJ2-5, with TRBD2 matching 8 bases. CDR1 SGDLS and CDR2 YYNGEE come from the germline V gene. The V gene end was trimmed by 0 bases and the J gene end by 2 bases; junction bases not matched to a gene: 3. The CDR3 runs to 15 residues. The CDR3 DNA sequence: TGTGCCAGCAGCGTAGACGCGGGGGGACAAGAGACCCAGTACTTC. Translation: CASSVDAGGQETQYF.

The chain has TRBV29-1 and TRBJ1-1, with D possibly matching TRBD1 (6 bases). Germline loops: CDR1 SQVTM, CDR2 ANQGSEA. Trimming left V 2 bases short and J 4 bases short, with 11 bases between. The CDR3 length is 13 residues. The CDR3 spells CSVEPPGATEAFF. Written as DNA, the CDR3 is TGCAGCGTTGAACCGCCAGGGGCCACTGAAGCTTTCTTT. Based on the CDR3 plus reference TRBV29-1 and TRBJ1-1, the full variable domain is SAVISQKPSRDICQRGTSLTIQCQVDSQVTMMFWYRQQPGQSLTLIATANQGSEATYESGFVIDKFPISRPNLTFSTLTVSNMSPEDSSIYLCSVEPPGATEAFFGQGTRLTVV.

This CDR3 is CSVETPYRFGYTF. DNA of the CDR3: TGCAGCGTTGAAACACCTTACAGGTTTGGCTACACCTTC. The chain links TRBV29-1 to TRBJ1-2; D perhaps matches TRBD1 (5 bases). Per the germline V gene, CDR1 is SQVTM and CDR2 is ANQGSEA. This CDR3 is built from 13 residues. V was clipped by 2 bases and J by 7 bases, with 14 bases between them.

The genes are TRBV5-8 and TRBJ1-2; 7 nucleotides agree with TRBD1. V lost 0 bases and J lost 8; bases outside the gene matches: 1. CDR1 is SGHTS and CDR2 is YDEGEE in the germline V gene. The CDR3 is 12 residues long. This CDR3 reads CASSLATGGYTF. The CDR3 DNA reads as TGTGCCAGCAGCTTGGCGACAGGGGGCTACACCTTC. The complete variable domain, with remaining parts taken from reference TRBV5-8 and TRBJ1-2, reads EAGVTQSPTHLIKTRGQQATLRCSPISGHTSVYWYQQALGLGLQFLLWYDEGEERNRGNFPPRFSGRQFPNYSSELNVNALELEDSALYLCASSLATGGYTFGSGTRLTVV.

The chain employs TRBV7-3 and TRBJ1-1, with D maybe TRBD1 (6 bases). CDR3 length: 13 residues. Per the germline V gene, CDR1 is SGHTA and CDR2 is FQGTGA. Trimming removed 4 bases from V and 2 bases from J, with 8 bases in between. CDR3 DNA: TGTGCCAGCAGCTGGACAGTTAACACTGAAGCTTTCTTT. Protein sequence: CASSWTVNTEAFF.

The chain uses TRBV30 and TRBJ1-4; D remains ambiguous. The V gene's germline CDR1 is GTSNPN and CDR2 SVGIG (reference sequence). Trimming took off 0 bases at V and 0 bases at J, with 11 bases between the two ends. This CDR3 has 16 amino acids. The CDR3 loop reads CAWSVLSPATNEKLFF. CDR3 sequence (DNA): TGTGCCTGGAGTGTACTTAGCCCAGCAACTAATGAAAAACTGTTTTTT. The full variable domain, its missing parts supplied by reference TRBV30 and TRBJ1-4, is SQTIHQWPATLVQPVGSPLSLECTVEGTSNPNLYWYRQAAGRGLQLLFYSVGIGQISSEVPQNLSASRPQDRQFILSSKKLLLSDSGFYLCAWSVLSPATNEKLFFGSGTQLSVL.

The CDR3 DNA is TGTGCCAGCAGCCAGCTAACAGGGGCAACATACAATGAGCAGTTCTTC. Amino acids: CASSQLTGATYNEQFF. The chain employs TRBV14 and TRBJ2-1; 7 nucleotides match TRBD1. CDR3 length: 16 amino acids. Looked up from germline, CDR1 is SGHDN and CDR2 is FVKESK. Trimming at V came to 3 bases and at J to 4 bases, leaving 9 bases not matched to a gene.

The CDR3: CASSQLQGEVWGYTF. The CDR3 region has the DNA TGCGCCAGCAGCCAGCTACAGGGGGAGGTTTGGGGCTACACCTTC. J is TRBJ1-2 and V is TRBV4-1, with 8 bases matching TRBD1. Trimming at V came to 3 bases and at J to 8 bases, leaving 11 bases not matched to a gene. CDR1 MGHRA and CDR2 YSYEKL come from the germline V gene. The CDR3 has 15 residues.